The present T cell receptor beta chain was sequenced within a study of blood T cell repertoires in COVID-19. For the study at large: COVID-19 samples, acute and convalescent, were from the United States, Italy and Spain.

The repertoire was sequenced with immunoSEQ multiplex PCR; TCRdb's copy has only in-frame clones and lacks some. The sample has about 61,000 clones; about 90% are singletons. V was cut by 2 bases and J by 4 bases, with 11 bases left in between. Germline CDR1 and CDR2: MNHNS and SASEGT. This CDR3 has 14 amino acids. The sample taken for sequencing was peripheral blood. The chain links TRBV6-1 to TRBJ1-1; D unresolved. The origin of this receptor is a woman aged 80 or over with active COVID-19. The DNA for the CDR3 is TGTGCCAGCAGTGAACAAGAGGATGGCACTGAAGCTTTCTTT. Its translation is CASSEQEDGTEAFF.